The sample holds one count of the clone carrying this TCR beta chain. Time point indicated: blood 2 weeks post-SBRT. Treatment meaning: 15 Gy SBRT to primary tumor, nephrectomy 4 weeks later. The source of the sample is a study of radiation and T cells in renal cell carcinoma. Sequencing was performed with immunoSEQ multiplex PCR; in TCRdb, only in-frame clones are kept and a portion is missing. This sample has 150,000 to 180,000 clones, with 87% found just once. Germline V lookup: CDR1 SGHNT, CDR2 YYREEE (reference sequence). The CDR3 spans 14 residues. Losses at the gene ends were 4 bases for V and 3 bases for J; bases not matched to a gene: 6.

The chain combines TRBV5-4 with TRBJ1-1; 7 bases are shared with TRBD1. This specimen was blood, taken from a patient whose treatment included radiotherapy and nephrectomy. This TCR derives from a woman between 50 and 59 years old with renal cell carcinoma. CDR3 loop: CASSPAGGDTEAFF. The CDR3 nucleotides read TGTGCCAGCAGCCCGGCAGGGGGTGACACTGAAGCTTTCTTT.